The 20 T cell receptor beta chains given below trace back to one sample, sequenced in a study of cytomegalovirus exposure and HLA in healthy donors. The primer mix had 60 Vbeta and 13 Jbeta primers. Using immunoSEQ multiplex PCR, the repertoire was profiled, and TCRdb retains in-frame clones only, with some absent. This table has roughly 100,000 clones, about 70% appearing once. The sequenced sample was PBMCs. All receptors come from a woman between 35 and 50 years old in good health and CMV-seronegative.

About this clone itself: The junction departs from germline at one end; a sequencing error may be responsible. The chain is built from TRBV6-4 and TRBJ2-4, with a tentative D call TRBD2 (7 bases). The CDR3 spans 11 residues. Germline V gene lookup returns CDR1 MRHNA and CDR2 SNTAGT. The CDR3: CASVGRGGATF. The CDR3 DNA reads as TGTGCCAGTGTCGGAAGGGGGGGGGCCACCTTC.

The V gene is TRBV7-9, the J gene TRBJ2-2; TRBD2 agrees at 12 bases. The CDR3 is made up of 16 amino acids. Trimming removed 3 bases from V and 5 bases from J; junction bases left unmatched: 4. In germline, CDR1 is SEHNR, CDR2 FQNEAQ (reference sequence). The CDR3 DNA follows: TGTGCCAGCAGCTTCCGACTAGCGGGAGATACCGGGGAGCTGTTTTTT. Protein: CASSFRLAGDTGELFF.

This clone was seen once. The germline gene is not matched at one end of the junction; a read error may be the cause. The chain links TRBV7-9 to TRBJ1-3, with TRBD1 matching over 9 bases. The germline V gene has CDR1 SEHNR and CDR2 FQNEAQ (reference sequence). This CDR3 has 16 amino acids. The CDR3, as DNA: TGTTCCAGCAGCTTAGATCCGGGACAGGGTAGCAACACCATATATTTT. This encodes CSSSLDPGQGSNTIYF.

The rearrangement uses TRBV4-3 and TRBJ1-2; 7 nucleotides agree with TRBD1. The CDR3 runs to 15 residues. The germline V gene has CDR1 LGHNA and CDR2 YSLEER. The J segment lost 6 bases and the V segment lost 2 bases, leaving 9 bases of the junction unmatched. This chain's CDR3 is CASSQQFTGVDGYTF. In DNA, the CDR3 is TGCGCCAGCAGCCAACAATTTACAGGGGTGGATGGCTACACCTTC.

This sequence joins TRBV7-8 and TRBJ2-1; 7 nucleotides match TRBD1. This CDR3 is built from 13 residues. Germline-derived CDR1 and CDR2 are SGHVS and FQNEAQ. Unmatched junction bases numbered 3, after V lost 5 bases and J lost 5 bases. This CDR3 is CASSVDRDNEQFF. In nucleotides, the CDR3 is TGTGCCAGCAGCGTCGACAGGGACAATGAGCAGTTCTTC.

The chain links TRBV27 to TRBJ1-2; 7 bases line up with TRBD1. This CDR3 is 13 amino acids long. CDR1 is MNHEY, CDR2 SMNVEV, per germline (reference sequence). V gave up 7 bases and J gave up 6 bases; unmatched junction bases: 8. Here the CDR3 DNA reads TGTGCCAGCAAGTCACAGGGGCGGGATGGCTACACCTTC. The encoded protein is CASKSQGRDGYTF.

The rearrangement links TRBV6-5 to TRBJ2-7; 7 bases fit TRBD1. V gave up 7 bases and J gave up 0 bases; unmatched junction bases: 3. The CDR3 has 13 amino acids. Germline CDR1 MNHEY, CDR2 SVGAGI. The chain's CDR3 is CASTAGGSYEQYF. The CDR3 bases are TGTGCCAGCACCGCAGGGGGCTCCTACGAGCAGTACTTC.

About this clone itself: The junction departs from germline at one end; a sequencing error may be responsible. The chain uses TRBV7-9 and TRBJ1-4, with TRBD1 as a possible D gene (6 bases). Germline CDR1 and CDR2: SEHNR and FQNEAQ (reference sequence). The CDR3 totals 11 residues. The CDR3: CSSSLTGKLFF. CDR3 nucleotides: TGTTCCAGCAGCCTGACAGGAAAACTGTTTTTT. The full variable domain, in which reference TRBV7-9 and TRBJ1-4 provide the parts outside the CDR3, is DTGVSQNPRHKITKRGQNVTFRCDPISEHNRLYWYRQTLGQGPEFLTYFQNEAQLEKSRLLSDRFSAERPKGSFSTLEIQRTEQGDSAMYLCSSSLTGKLFFGSGTQLSVL.

This clone was seen just once. The V gene is TRBV5-1, the J gene TRBJ2-6, with D possibly TRBD1 on 5 matching bases. Trimming took off 6 bases at V and 2 bases at J, with 9 bases between the two ends. The CDR3 is 14 amino acids. Germline values: CDR1 SGHRS, CDR2 YFSETQ. The CDR3 DNA is TGCGCCAGCAAGCAGGGTGCTGGGGCCAACGTCCTGACTTTC. Translating it yields CASKQGAGANVLTF.

This clone was counted only a few times. The J gene is TRBJ2-7, the V gene TRBV2, with 7 nucleotides matching TRBD1. CDR1 is SNHLY and CDR2 is FYNNEI in the germline V gene. Trimming removed 2 bases from V and 4 bases from J; junction bases left unmatched: 11. The CDR3 spans 16 residues. Here the CDR3 reads CASSENPDRLLYEQYF. CDR3 sequence (DNA): TGTGCCAGCAGTGAAAACCCGGACAGGTTACTTTACGAGCAGTACTTC.

CDR3 bases: TGCGCCAGCAGCCCAGGGTGGTACGAGCAGTACTTC. This translates into CASSPGWYEQYF. V is TRBV23-1 and J is TRBJ2-5; D is possibly TRBD1 (5 bases). The better agreement between TRBJ2-7 and the DNA end casts doubt on the J call. TRBV23-1 is noted as an ORF with a role that remains uncertain. There are 12 residues in the CDR3.

The J gene is TRBJ2-7, the V gene TRBV5-4; TRBD1 agrees at 9 bases. Germline lookup yields CDR1 SGHNT and CDR2 YYREEE (reference sequence). The CDR3 is 14 amino acids. V lost 5 bases, J lost 6 bases, and 9 bases stayed unmatched. CDR3 region: CASSSGTGSSEQYF. The DNA of the CDR3 is TGTGCCAGCAGTTCCGGGACAGGGTCTTCCGAGCAGTACTTC. Full variable domain (missing parts from reference TRBV5-4 and TRBJ2-7): ETGVTQSPTHLIKTRGQQVTLRCSSQSGHNTVSWYQQALGQGPQFIFQYYREEENGRGNFPPRFSGLQFPNYSSELNVNALELDDSALYLCASSSGTGSSEQYFGPGTRLTVT.

This clone was seen more than once but under ten times. This sequence joins TRBV15 and TRBJ1-1; D is undetermined. This CDR3 is 12 amino acids long. V lost 8 bases, J lost 0 bases, and 7 bases lay in between. Germline assignment: CDR1 LNHNV and CDR2 YYDKDF (reference sequence). The CDR3 nucleotides read TGTGCCACCGGGCAGATGAACACTGAAGCTTTCTTT. It encodes CATGQMNTEAFF. The full variable domain, rest sourced from reference TRBV15 and TRBJ1-1, is DAMVIQNPRYQVTQFGKPVTLSCSQTLNHNVMYWYQQKSSQAPKLLFHYYDKDFNNEADTPDNFQSRRPNTSFCFLDIRSPGLGDTAMYLCATGQMNTEAFFGQGTRLTVV.

The sample holds a few counts of this clone. At one of its ends the junction is not consistent with the germline gene, which may arise from a read error. The chain joins TRBV7-7 to TRBJ2-1; TRBD2 aligns across 10 bases. Looked up from germline, CDR1 is SSHAT and CDR2 is FNYEAQ (reference sequence). The CDR3 is 17 residues long. CDR3 amino acids: CASSPPRLAGEDNEQFF. CDR3 in DNA: TGTGCTAGCAGCCCGCCCCGCCTAGCGGGAGAGGACAATGAGCAGTTCTTC.

V gene TRBV9 combines with J gene TRBJ2-3; 9 bases fit TRBD2. CDR3 length equals 15 residues. Trimming removed 5 bases from V and 0 bases from J; junction bases left unmatched: 4. CDR1 and CDR2 (germline): SGDLS, YYNGEE. The CDR3 DNA sequence: TGTGCCAGCAGTAGCGGGGGCTCTAGCACAGATACGCAGTATTTT. This translates into CASSSGGSSTDTQYF. Complete variable domain (other parts from reference TRBV9 and TRBJ2-3): DSGVTQTPKHLITATGQRVTLRCSPRSGDLSVYWYQQSLDQGLQFLIQYYNGEERAKGNILERFSAQQFPDLHSELNLSSLELGDSALYFCASSSGGSSTDTQYFGPGTRLTVL.

This chain links TRBV18 with TRBJ2-7; D might be TRBD1 (6 bases). The CDR3 contains 15 residues. V gave up 9 bases and J gave up 0 bases, with 18 bases separating them. Looked up from germline, CDR1 is KGHSH and CDR2 is LQKENI. The DNA of the CDR3 is TGTGCCAGACCCCCGGGACACCGACCCTCCTACGAGCAGTACTTC. Translated, it gives CARPPGHRPSYEQYF.

This sequence joins TRBV7-2 and TRBJ1-2; D is ambiguous. From germline, CDR1 is SGHTA and CDR2 FQGNSA. The CDR3 totals 15 residues. The V end was cut by 0 bases, the J end by 4 bases, with 12 bases between. CDR3 nucleotide sequence: TGTGCCAGCAGCTTAGCTACAGCCTTTGGCTATGGCTACACCTTC. Protein: CASSLATAFGYGYTF.

On this clone itself: A read error may produce the germline difference seen at one junction end. The V and J genes are TRBV7-9 and TRBJ2-1; TRBD2 matches at 7 bases. This CDR3 region has 16 residues. Per germline, CDR1 SEHNR and CDR2 FQNEAQ (reference sequence). The CDR3 nucleotides read TGTTCCAGCAGCCCGCCCGGACTAGTGCATGGGAATGAGCAGTTCTTC. Encoded protein: CSSSPPGLVHGNEQFF.

This clone was seen only a few times. The chain uses TRBV6-1 and TRBJ2-5, with a possible D match to TRBD2 (6 bases). Germline CDR1 MNHNS, CDR2 SASEGT. This CDR3 contains 15 residues. The V end lost 6 bases, the J end lost 2 bases, and 16 bases lay between the germline ends. CDR3 sequence: CASSYMGGGQETQYF. CDR3 DNA: TGTGCCAGCAGCTATATGGGAGGAGGGCAAGAGACCCAGTACTTC.

This chain connects TRBV27 to TRBJ2-1; 10 bases fit TRBD1. Germline CDR1 and CDR2: MNHEY and SMNVEV (reference sequence). The trim removed 6 bases at V and 5 bases at J, leaving 10 bases unmatched. The CDR3 contains 16 residues. The CDR3 loop reads CASRTSGTGADNEQFF. For the CDR3, the DNA is TGTGCCAGCAGGACTTCAGGGACAGGGGCTGACAATGAGCAGTTCTTC.